This T cell receptor (beta chain) was identified during a study of CDR3 diversity in severe acne (dated by TCRdb to about 2019). Turning to this clonotype: Its antigen has not been determined. The conserved closing phenylalanine or tryptophan is absent in this CDR3, likely reflecting a read error.

Library creation used PCR. Sequenced on an Illumina HiSeq 2000. In TCRdb, the public reads were trimmed at Q25 with fastp and aligned with MiXCR, with productive beta chains retained. For every CDR3 protein sequence, its rows merge into one entry that carries the most common genes and DNA. This sample has about 100,000 distinct CDR3 sequences in its table, and 51% of those were observed once. The ten most abundant clones make up 9.5% to 15% of the sample. CDR1 and CDR2, looked up from the germline V gene (reference sequence), are DFQATT and SNEGSKA. A total of 13 residues make up the CDR3, ends included. Only the CDR3 DNA is retained, 39 bases long and in frame from the first base.

Sequencing was carried out using blood. The chain couples TRBV20-1 to TRBJ2-5; TRBD2 lines up with 9 middle nucleotides. The TCR comes from a male donor with acne. The CDR3 sequence is CGARTSVKGTQYS. In nucleotide form, the sequence is TGCGGTGCTAGGACTAGCGTCAAAGGGACCCAGTACTCC.